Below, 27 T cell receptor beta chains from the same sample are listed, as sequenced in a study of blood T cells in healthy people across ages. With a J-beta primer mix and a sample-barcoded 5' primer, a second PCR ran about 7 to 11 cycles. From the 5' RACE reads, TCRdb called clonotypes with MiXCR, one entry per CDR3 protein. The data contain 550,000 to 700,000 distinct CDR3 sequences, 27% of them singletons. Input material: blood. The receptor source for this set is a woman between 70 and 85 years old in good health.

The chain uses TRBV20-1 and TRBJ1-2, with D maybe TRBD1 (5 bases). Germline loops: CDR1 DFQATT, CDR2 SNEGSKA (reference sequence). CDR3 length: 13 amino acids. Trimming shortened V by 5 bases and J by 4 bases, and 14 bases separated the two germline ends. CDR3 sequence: CSAPETVSYGYTF. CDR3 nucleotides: TGCAGTGCTCCAGAGACAGTCAGCTATGGCTACACCTTC.

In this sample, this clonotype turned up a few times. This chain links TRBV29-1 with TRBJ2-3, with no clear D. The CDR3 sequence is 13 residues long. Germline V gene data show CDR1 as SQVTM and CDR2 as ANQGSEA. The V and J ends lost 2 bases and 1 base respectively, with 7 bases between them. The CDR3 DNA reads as TGCAGCGTTGAACCGGCAGGCACAGATACGCAGTATTTT. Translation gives CSVEPAGTDTQYF.

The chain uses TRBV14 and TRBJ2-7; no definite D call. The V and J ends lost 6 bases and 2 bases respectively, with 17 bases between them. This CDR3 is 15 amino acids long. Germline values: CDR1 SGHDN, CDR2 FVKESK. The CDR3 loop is CASRRTLQTTYEQYF. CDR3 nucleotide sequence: TGTGCCAGCAGGCGGACGTTACAGACCACCTACGAGCAGTACTTC.

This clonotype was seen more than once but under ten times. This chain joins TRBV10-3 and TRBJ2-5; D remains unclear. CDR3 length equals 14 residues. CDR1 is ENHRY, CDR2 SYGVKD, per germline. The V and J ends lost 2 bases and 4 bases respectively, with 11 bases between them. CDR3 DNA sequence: TGTGCCATCAGTGAGCTCCAGCTGGGAGAGACCCAGTACTTC. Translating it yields CAISELQLGETQYF.

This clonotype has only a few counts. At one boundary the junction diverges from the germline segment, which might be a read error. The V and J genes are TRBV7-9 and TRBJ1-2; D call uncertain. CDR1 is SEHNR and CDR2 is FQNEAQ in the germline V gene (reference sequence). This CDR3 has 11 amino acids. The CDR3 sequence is CTSSSNYGYTF. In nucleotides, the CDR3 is TGTACCAGCAGCTCCAACTATGGCTACACCTTC.

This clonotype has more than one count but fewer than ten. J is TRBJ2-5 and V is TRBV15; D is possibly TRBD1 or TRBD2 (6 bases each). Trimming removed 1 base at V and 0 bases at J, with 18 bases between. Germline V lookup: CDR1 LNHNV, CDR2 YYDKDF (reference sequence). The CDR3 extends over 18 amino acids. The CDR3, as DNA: TGTGCCACCAGCAGAGGGAACTCCGGGGGCGAGTACCAAGAGACCCAGTACTTC. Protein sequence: CATSRGNSGGEYQETQYF.

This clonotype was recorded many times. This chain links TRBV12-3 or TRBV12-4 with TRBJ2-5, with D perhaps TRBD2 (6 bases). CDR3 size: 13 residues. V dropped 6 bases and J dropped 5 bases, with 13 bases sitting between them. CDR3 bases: TGTGCCAGCAGCCGCCCCGGAGGGGAGACCCAGTACTTC. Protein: CASSRPGGETQYF.

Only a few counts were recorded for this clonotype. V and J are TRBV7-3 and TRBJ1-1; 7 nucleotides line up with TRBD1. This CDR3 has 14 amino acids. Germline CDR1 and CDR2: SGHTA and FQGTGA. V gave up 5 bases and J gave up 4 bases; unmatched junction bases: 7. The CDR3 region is CASSNQGVGTEAFF. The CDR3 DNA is TGTGCCAGCAGCAACCAGGGGGTGGGCACTGAAGCTTTCTTT. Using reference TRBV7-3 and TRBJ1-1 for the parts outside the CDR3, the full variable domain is GAGVSQTPSNKVTEKGKYVELRCDPISGHTALYWYRQSLGQGPEFLIYFQGTGAADDSGLPNDRFFAVRPEGSVSTLKIQRTERGDSAVYLCASSNQGVGTEAFFGQGTRLTVV.

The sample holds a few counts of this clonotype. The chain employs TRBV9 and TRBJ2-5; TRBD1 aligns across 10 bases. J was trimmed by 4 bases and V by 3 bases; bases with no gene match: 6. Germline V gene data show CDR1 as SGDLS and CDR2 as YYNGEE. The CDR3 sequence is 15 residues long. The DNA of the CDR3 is TGTGCCAGCAGCGCAACGGGACAGGGGTTAGAGACCCAGTACTTC. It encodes CASSATGQGLETQYF.

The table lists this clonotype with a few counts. CDR3 DNA sequence: TGCAGTGCTAGTCGGACAGGTCAGGGTGAGCAGTACTTC. Translating gives CSASRTGQGEQYF. The gene calls are TRBV20-1 and TRBJ2-5, with 7 bases that match TRBD1. Trimming at V came to 3 bases and at J to 11 bases, leaving 12 bases not matched to a gene. The V gene's germline CDR1 is DFQATT and CDR2 SNEGSKA (reference sequence). This CDR3 is built from 13 residues.

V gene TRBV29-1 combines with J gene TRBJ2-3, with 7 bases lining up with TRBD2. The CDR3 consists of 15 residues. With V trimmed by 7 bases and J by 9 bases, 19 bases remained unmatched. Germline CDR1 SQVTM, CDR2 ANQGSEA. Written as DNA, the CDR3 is TGCAGCGGATCGGCGGGGGACCACCGCAGCATCACGCAGTATTTT. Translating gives CSGSAGDHRSITQYF.

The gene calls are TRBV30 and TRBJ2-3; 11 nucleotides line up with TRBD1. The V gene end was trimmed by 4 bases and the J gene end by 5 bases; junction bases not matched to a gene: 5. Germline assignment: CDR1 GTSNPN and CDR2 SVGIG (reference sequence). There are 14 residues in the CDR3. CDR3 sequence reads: CAWTGQGAGDTQYF. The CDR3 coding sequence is TGTGCCTGGACCGGACAGGGGGCAGGAGATACGCAGTATTTT.

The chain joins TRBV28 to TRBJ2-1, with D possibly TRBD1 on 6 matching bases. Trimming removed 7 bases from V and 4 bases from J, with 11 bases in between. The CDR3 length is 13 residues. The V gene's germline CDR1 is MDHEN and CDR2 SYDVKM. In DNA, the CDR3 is TGTGCCAGCACTAGGACAGCATACAATGAGCAGTTCTTC. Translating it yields CASTRTAYNEQFF.

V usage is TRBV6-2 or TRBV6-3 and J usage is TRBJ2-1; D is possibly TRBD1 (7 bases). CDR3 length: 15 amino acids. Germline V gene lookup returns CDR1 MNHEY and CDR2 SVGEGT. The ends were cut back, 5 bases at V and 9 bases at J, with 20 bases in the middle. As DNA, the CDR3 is TGTGCCAGCAGTGCTGGAGGGGGCCGATTACTTGAGCAGTTCTTC. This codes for CASSAGGGRLLEQFF.

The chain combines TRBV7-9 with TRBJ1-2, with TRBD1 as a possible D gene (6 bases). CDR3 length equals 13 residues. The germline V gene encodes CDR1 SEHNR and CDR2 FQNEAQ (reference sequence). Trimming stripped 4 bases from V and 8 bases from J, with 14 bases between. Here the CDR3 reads CASSSWTVGGYTF. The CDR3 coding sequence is TGTGCCAGCAGCTCTTGGACAGTGGGCGGCTACACCTTC.

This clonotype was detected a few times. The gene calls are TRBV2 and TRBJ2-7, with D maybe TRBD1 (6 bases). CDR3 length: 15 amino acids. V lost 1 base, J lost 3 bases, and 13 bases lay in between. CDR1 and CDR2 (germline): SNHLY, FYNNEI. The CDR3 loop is CASSEEQGRVYEQYF. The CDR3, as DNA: TGTGCCAGCAGTGAAGAACAGGGTCGGGTCTACGAGCAGTACTTC.

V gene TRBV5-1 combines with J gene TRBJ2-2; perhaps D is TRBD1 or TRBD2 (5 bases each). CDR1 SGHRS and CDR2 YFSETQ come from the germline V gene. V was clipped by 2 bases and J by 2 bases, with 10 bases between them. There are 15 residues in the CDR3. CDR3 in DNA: TGCGCCAGCAGCTTTGGGACCTTCAACACCGGGGAGCTGTTTTTT. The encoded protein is CASSFGTFNTGELFF.

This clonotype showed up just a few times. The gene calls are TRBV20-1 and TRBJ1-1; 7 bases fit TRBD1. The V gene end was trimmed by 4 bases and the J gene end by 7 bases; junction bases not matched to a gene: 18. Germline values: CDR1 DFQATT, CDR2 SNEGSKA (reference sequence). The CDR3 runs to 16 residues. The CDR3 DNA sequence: TGCAGTGCTAACGACAGGGTGAGGTTCGTCGACGGTGAAGCTTTCTTT. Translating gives CSANDRVRFVDGEAFF.

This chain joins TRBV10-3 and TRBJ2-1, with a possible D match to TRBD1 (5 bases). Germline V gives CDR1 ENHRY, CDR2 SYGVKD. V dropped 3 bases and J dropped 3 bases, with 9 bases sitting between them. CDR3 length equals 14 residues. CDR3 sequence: CAISDRENYNEQFF. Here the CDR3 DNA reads TGTGCCATCAGTGACAGGGAAAACTACAATGAGCAGTTCTTC.

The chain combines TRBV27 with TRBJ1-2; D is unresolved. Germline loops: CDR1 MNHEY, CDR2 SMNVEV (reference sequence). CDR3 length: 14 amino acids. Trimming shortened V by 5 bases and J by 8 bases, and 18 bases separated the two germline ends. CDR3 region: CASSPTLSMEGYTF. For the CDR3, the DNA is TGTGCCAGCAGTCCCACACTCTCAATGGAGGGCTACACCTTC.

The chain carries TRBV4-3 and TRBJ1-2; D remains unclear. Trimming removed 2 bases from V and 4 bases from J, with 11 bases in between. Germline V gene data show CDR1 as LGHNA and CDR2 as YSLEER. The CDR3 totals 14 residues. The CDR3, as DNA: TGCGCCAGCAGCCAAATACAGAGGTCCTATGGCTACACCTTC. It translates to CASSQIQRSYGYTF.

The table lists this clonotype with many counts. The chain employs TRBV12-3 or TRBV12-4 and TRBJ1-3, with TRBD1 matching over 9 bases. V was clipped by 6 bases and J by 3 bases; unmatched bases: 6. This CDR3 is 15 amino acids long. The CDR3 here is CASRQQGADGNTIYF. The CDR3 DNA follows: TGTGCCAGCAGACAACAGGGGGCTGATGGAAACACCATATATTTT.

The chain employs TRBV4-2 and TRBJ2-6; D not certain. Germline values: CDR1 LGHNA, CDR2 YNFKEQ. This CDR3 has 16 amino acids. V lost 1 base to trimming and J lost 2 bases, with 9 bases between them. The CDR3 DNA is TGTGCCAGCAGCCAAGGCGAGGCAGCTGGGGCCAACGTCCTGACTTTC. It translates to CASSQGEAAGANVLTF.

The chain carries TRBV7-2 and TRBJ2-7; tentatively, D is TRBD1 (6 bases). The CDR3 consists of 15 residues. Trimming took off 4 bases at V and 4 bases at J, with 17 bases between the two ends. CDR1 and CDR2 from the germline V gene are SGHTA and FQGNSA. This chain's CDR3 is CASSSQQGITYEQYF. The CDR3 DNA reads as TGTGCCAGCAGCTCGCAACAGGGTATAACTTACGAGCAGTACTTC. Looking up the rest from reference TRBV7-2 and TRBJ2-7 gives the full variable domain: GAGVSQSPSNKVTEKGKDVELRCDPISGHTALYWYRQSLGQGLEFLIYFQGNSAPDKSGLPSDRFSAERTGGSVSTLTIQRTQQEDSAVYLCASSSQQGITYEQYFGPGTRLTVT.

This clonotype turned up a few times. The CDR3 region is CASTKRDGQETQYF. DNA for the CDR3: TGTGCCAGCACCAAGAGGGACGGTCAAGAGACCCAGTACTTC. The rearrangement joins TRBV11-3 to TRBJ2-5, with D perhaps matching TRBD1 or TRBD2 (5 bases each). The CDR3 loop spans 14 amino acids. Trimming stripped 7 bases from V and 2 bases from J, with 14 bases between. CDR1 is SGHNT and CDR2 is YENEEA in the germline V gene.

The CDR3: CASSQGGLAGTETQYF. The CDR3 nucleotides are TGCGCCAGCAGCCAAGGCGGACTAGCGGGGACAGAGACCCAGTACTTC. This chain uses TRBV4-3 with TRBJ2-5, with 12 bases matching TRBD2. Germline CDR1 reads LGHNA; CDR2 reads YSLEER. The CDR3 spans 16 residues. J was trimmed by 4 bases and V by 1 base; bases with no gene match: 4.

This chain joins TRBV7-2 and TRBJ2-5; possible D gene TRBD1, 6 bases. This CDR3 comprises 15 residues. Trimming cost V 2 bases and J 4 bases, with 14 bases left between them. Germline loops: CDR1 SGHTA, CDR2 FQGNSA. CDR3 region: CASSLQSGAGETQYF. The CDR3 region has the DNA TGTGCCAGCAGCTTACAATCAGGGGCGGGAGAGACCCAGTACTTC. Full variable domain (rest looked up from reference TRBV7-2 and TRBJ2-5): GAGVSQSPSNKVTEKGKDVELRCDPISGHTALYWYRQSLGQGLEFLIYFQGNSAPDKSGLPSDRFSAERTGGSVSTLTIQRTQQEDSAVYLCASSLQSGAGETQYFGPGTRLLVL.